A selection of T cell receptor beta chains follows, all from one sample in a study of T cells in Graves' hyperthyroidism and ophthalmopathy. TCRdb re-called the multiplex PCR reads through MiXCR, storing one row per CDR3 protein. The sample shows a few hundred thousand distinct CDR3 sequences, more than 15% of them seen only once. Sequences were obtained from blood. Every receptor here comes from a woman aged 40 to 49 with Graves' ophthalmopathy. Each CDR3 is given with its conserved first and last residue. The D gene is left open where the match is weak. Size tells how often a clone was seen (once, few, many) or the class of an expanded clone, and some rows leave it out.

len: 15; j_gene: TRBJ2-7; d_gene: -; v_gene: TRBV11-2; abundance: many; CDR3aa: CASSLEPGFRYEQYF; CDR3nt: TGTGCCAGCAGCTTAGAGCCAGGGTTCCGCTACGAGCAGTACTTC
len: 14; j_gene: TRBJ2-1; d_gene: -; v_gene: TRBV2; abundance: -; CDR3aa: CASSGRQISWEQFF; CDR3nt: TGTGCCAGCAGCGGACGCCAAATAAGTTGGGAGCAGTTCTTC
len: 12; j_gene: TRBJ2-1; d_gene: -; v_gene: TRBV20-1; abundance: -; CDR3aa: CSAHRLGNEQFF; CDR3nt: TGCAGTGCCCATCGACTAGGCAATGAGCAGTTCTTC
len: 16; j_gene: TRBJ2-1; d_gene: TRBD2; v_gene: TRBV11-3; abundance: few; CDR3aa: CASSPRGLAGGDEQFF; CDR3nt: TGTGCCAGCAGCCCTCGGGGACTAGCGGGAGGGGATGAGCAGTTCTTC
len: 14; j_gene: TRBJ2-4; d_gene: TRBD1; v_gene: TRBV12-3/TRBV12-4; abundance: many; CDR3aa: CASSFRDRVGIQYF; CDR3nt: TGTGCCAGCAGCTTCCGGGACAGGGTGGGCATTCAGTACTTC
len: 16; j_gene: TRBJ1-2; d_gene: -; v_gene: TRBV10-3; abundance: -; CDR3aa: CAISESVGESGYGYTF; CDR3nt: TGTGCCATCAGTGAGTCTGTGGGGGAAAGTGGCTATGGCTACACCTTC
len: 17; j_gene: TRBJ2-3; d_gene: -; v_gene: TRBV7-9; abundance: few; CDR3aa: CASSFGSSGSRTDTQYF; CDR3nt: TGTGCCAGCAGCTTTGGATCGTCAGGGAGTCGCACAGATACGCAGTATTTT
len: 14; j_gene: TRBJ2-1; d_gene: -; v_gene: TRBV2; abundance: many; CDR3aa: CASSVELSRNEQFF; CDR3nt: TGTGCCAGCAGTGTGGAGCTTTCTCGGAATGAGCAGTTCTTC
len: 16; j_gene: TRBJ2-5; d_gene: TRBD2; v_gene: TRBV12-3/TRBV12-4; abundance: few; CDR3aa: CASSRGLAPYQETQYF; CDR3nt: TGTGCCAGCAGCCGAGGACTAGCCCCTTACCAAGAGACCCAGTACTTC
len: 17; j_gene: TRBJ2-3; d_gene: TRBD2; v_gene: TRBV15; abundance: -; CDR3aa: CATSGLAGGSSTDTQYF; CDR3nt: TGTGCCACCAGCGGACTAGCGGGGGGGTCTAGCACAGATACGCAGTATTTT
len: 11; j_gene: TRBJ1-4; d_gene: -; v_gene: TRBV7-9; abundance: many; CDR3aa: CAVDPDLKLFF; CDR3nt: TGTGCCGTAGACCCAGACTTAAAACTGTTTTTT
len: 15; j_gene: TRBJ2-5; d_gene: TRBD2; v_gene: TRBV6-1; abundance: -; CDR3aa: CASSFKRELGETQYF; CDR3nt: TGTGCCAGCAGTTTTAAGCGGGAGCTCGGAGAGACCCAGTACTTC
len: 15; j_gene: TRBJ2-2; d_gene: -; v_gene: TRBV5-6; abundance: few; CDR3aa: CASSHLTRNTGELFF; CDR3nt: TGTGCCAGCAGCCATTTGACGAGGAACACCGGGGAGCTGTTTTTT
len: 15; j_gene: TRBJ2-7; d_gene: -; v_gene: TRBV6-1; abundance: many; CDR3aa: CASRPRIDLTYEQYF; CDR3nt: TGTGCCAGCAGACCACGGATAGACCTCACCTACGAGCAGTACTTC
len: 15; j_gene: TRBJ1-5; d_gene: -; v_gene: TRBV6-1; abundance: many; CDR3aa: CASSPVTGLNQPQHF; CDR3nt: TGTGCCAGCAGCCCTGTAACAGGGCTCAATCAGCCCCAGCATTTT
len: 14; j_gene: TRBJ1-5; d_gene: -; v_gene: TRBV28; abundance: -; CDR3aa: CASSLWGDNQPQHF; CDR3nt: TGTGCCAGCAGTTTATGGGGGGACAATCAGCCCCAGCATTTT
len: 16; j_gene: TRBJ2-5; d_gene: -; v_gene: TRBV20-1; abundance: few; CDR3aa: CSASSVTEGAWETQYF; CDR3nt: TGCAGTGCTAGTTCGGTCACAGAGGGCGCGTGGGAGACCCAGTACTTC
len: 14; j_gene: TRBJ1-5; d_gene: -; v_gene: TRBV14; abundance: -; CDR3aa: CASSQDNVNQPQHF; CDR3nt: TGTGCCAGCAGCCAAGATAACGTGAACCAGCCCCAGCATTTT
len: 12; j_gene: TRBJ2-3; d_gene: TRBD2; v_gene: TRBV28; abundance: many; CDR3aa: CASSPRTSTQYF; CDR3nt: TGTGCCAGCAGTCCACGGACTAGTACGCAGTATTTT
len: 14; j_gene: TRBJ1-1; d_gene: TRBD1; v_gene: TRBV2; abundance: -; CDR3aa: CASSGQGGNTEAFF; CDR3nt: TGTGCCAGCAGTGGACAGGGGGGAAACACTGAAGCTTTCTTT
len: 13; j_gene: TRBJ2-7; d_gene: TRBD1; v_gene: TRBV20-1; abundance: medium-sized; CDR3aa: CSAREDRDYEQYF; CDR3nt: TGCAGTGCTAGAGAGGACAGGGACTACGAGCAGTACTTC
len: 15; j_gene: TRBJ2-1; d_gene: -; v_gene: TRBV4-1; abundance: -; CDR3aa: CASSQERLAGNEQFF; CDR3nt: TGCGCCAGCAGCCAAGAAAGGCTAGCCGGGAATGAGCAGTTCTTC
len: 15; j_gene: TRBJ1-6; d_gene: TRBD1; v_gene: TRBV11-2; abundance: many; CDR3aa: CASSRGQGDSSPLHF; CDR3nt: TGTGCCAGCAGCCGCGGACAGGGTGATAGTTCACCCCTCCACTTT
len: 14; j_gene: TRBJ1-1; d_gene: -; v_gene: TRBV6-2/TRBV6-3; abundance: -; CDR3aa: CASSRKIGDTEAFF; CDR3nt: TGTGCCAGCAGTCGCAAAATAGGGGACACTGAAGCTTTCTTT
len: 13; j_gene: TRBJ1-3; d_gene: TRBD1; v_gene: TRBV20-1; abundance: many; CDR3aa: CSASGTGGNTIYF; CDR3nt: TGCAGTGCTTCTGGGACAGGTGGAAACACCATATATTTT
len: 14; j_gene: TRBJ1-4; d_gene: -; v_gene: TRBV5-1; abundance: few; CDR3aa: CASTTAGGGEKLFF; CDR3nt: TGCGCCAGCACCACTGCGGGGGGGGGTGAAAAACTGTTTTTT
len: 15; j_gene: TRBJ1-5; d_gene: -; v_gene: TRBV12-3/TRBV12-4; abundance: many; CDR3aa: CASSTFGFNQQPQHF; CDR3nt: TGTGCCAGCAGTACCTTCGGTTTTAACCAACAGCCCCAGCATTTT
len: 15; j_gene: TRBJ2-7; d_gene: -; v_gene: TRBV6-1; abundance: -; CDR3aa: CASSHLGTFSYEQYF; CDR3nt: TGTGCCAGCAGTCATTTAGGGACGTTCTCCTACGAGCAGTACTTC
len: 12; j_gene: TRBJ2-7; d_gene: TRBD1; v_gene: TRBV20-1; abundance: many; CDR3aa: CSASDRGYEQYF; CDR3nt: TGCAGTGCCTCGGACAGGGGATACGAGCAGTACTTC